Each of the 5 T cell receptor beta chains below was sequenced from the same sample in a study of cytomegalovirus exposure and HLA in healthy donors. Primers included in the PCR were 60 Vbeta and 13 Jbeta primers. Sequencing used immunoSEQ multiplex PCR; TCRdb keeps in-frame clones, though not all of them. The sample consists of 130,000 or so clones, almost 85% of them appearing once. The material sequenced was PBMCs. The origin of the receptors is a young man in good health and CMV-seropositive.

This chain joins TRBV27 and TRBJ1-2; unclear D gene. This CDR3 is built from 12 residues. Germline CDR1 MNHEY, CDR2 SMNVEV (reference sequence). Trimming pared 8 bases from V and 4 bases from J, leaving 11 bases between. CDR3 DNA sequence: TGTGCCAGCCGGGGTTCAGGCTATGGCTACACCTTC. It is translated as CASRGSGYGYTF.

The chain has TRBV2 and TRBJ1-5, with 9 nucleotides matching TRBD1. This CDR3 is built from 17 residues. The trim removed 3 bases at V and 2 bases at J, leaving 8 bases unmatched. CDR1 is SNHLY and CDR2 is FYNNEI in the germline V gene. This chain's CDR3 is CASSEGQGRGGNQPQHF. In nucleotides, the CDR3 is TGTGCCAGCAGTGAGGGACAGGGTCGGGGTGGCAATCAGCCCCAGCATTTT.

The genes are TRBV4-1 and TRBJ2-5, with TRBD1 matching over 10 bases. CDR1 and CDR2 (germline): MGHRA, YSYEKL. The CDR3 has 16 amino acids. J was trimmed by 5 bases and V by 4 bases; bases with no gene match: 10. The CDR3 nucleotides read TGCGCCAGCAGCCCTTTCGGACAGGGGGTGAGGGAGACCCAGTACTTC. It is translated as CASSPFGQGVRETQYF.

The chain employs TRBV5-1 and TRBJ1-3, with D hard to call. Germline assignment: CDR1 SGHRS and CDR2 YFSETQ. This CDR3 spans 14 amino acids. With 0 bases removed from V and 0 bases from J, the gap between germline ends came to 4 bases. CDR3 DNA: TGCGCCAGCAGCTTGGGGAGCTCTGGAAACACCATATATTTT. Its protein product is CASSLGSSGNTIYF.

The chain is built from TRBV30 and TRBJ2-7; TRBD2 agrees at 11 bases. Germline V CDR1 and CDR2: GTSNPN, SVGIG (reference sequence). The CDR3 extends over 13 amino acids. With V trimmed by 4 bases and J by 5 bases, 4 bases remained unmatched. The CDR3 loop is CAWIAGGPHEQYF. CDR3 in DNA: TGTGCCTGGATAGCGGGAGGGCCCCACGAGCAGTACTTC.